The source of this TCR beta chain is a study of blood T cells in healthy people across ages. The authors ran a second PCR of about 6 to 12 cycles using a sample-barcoded 5' primer and a J-beta primer mix. TCRdb recomputed calls from the 5' RACE reads with MiXCR, one row per CDR3 protein. The data show about 1.7 million distinct CDR3 sequences, roughly 27% seen once. V shed 2 bases and J shed 4 bases, with 11 bases lying between them. The CDR3 covers 14 residues. Germline values: CDR1 ENHRY, CDR2 SYGVKD. In this sample, this clonotype turned up a few times. The receptor was derived from a woman aged 30 to 39 in good health. The rearrangement joins TRBV10-3 to TRBJ1-2; D might be TRBD1 (5 bases). Sample: blood. The CDR3 DNA reads TGTGCCATCAGTGAGGGGGCAGCCTCCTATGGCTACACCTTC. This encodes CAISEGAASYGYTF.